This T cell receptor (beta chain) was captured in a study of glioma-infiltrating T cells after dendritic cell vaccination. This clone was observed a handful of times. Germline CDR1 is SNHLY and CDR2 is FYNNEI. The CDR3 runs to 12 residues. With 9 bases removed from V and 2 bases from J, the gap between germline ends came to 7 bases. Sequencing was performed with immunoSEQ multiplex PCR; in TCRdb, only in-frame clones are kept and a portion is missing. The sample has fewer than 75,000 clones, around 81% seen once. The sample consisted of blood, taken before dendritic cell vaccination. The TCR was taken from a human donor with glioblastoma. This chain uses TRBV2 with TRBJ1-4; weak D call: TRBD1 (5 bases). For the CDR3, the DNA is TGTGCCAGTGGGGCGACTAATGAAAAACTGTTTTTT. Encoded protein: CASGATNEKLFF.